This T cell receptor (beta chain) was profiled in a study of T cells in Graves' hyperthyroidism and ophthalmopathy. Broader study findings: Ophthalmopathy was identified by the model a median about 6 months ahead of onset.

CDR1 is DFQATT and CDR2 is SNEGSKA in the germline V gene (reference sequence). This CDR3 region has 15 residues. V lost 6 bases and J lost 0; bases outside the gene matches: 8. Template material for amplifying TCR beta CDR3 regions consisted of RNA transcripts. Researchers ran a first-round RT-PCR on the TCR CDR3 using the HTBI primer set. TCRdb ran MiXCR on the multiplex PCR reads and lists one entry per CDR3 protein. Of roughly 110,000 distinct CDR3 sequences in the sample, roughly 15% were seen once. Clinical symptoms, serum thyroxine, TRAb, thyroid ultrasound and orbital computed tomography informed diagnoses. In this sample, this clonotype turned up many times. The antigen remains undetermined.

The gene calls are TRBV20-1 and TRBJ2-1; 7 bases map to TRBD1. The sequenced sample consisted of blood. The sequence was collected from a woman aged 50 to 60 with Graves' hyperthyroidism. The CDR3 is CSAQGQLSSYNEQFF. As DNA, the CDR3 is TGCAGTGCCCAGGGACAGTTAAGCTCCTACAATGAGCAGTTCTTC.